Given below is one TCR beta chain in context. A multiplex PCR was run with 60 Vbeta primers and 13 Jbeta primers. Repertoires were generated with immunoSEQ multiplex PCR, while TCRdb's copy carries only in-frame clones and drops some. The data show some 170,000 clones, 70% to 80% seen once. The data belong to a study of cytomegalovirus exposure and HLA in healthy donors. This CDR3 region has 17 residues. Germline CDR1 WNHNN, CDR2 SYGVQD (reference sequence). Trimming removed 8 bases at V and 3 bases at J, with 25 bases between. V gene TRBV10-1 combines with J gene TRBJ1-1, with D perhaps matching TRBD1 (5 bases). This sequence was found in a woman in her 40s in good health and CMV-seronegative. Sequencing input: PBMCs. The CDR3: CASLTAGHGRKDTEAFF. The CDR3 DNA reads TGCGCCAGCCTTACTGCAGGGCACGGTAGGAAGGACACTGAAGCTTTCTTT.